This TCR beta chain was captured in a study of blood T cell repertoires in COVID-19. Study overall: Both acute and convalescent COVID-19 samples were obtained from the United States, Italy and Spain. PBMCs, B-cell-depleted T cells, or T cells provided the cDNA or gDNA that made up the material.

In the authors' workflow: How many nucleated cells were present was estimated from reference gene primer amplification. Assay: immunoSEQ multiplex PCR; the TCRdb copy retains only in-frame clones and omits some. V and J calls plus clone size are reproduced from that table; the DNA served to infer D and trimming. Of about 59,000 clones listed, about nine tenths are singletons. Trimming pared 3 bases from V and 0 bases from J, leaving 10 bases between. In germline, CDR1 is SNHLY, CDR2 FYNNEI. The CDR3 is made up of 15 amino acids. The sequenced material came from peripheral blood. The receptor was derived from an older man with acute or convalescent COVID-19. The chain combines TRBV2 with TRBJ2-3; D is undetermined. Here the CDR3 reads CASSEFLSSTDTQYF. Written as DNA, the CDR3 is TGTGCCAGCAGTGAGTTTTTGTCTAGCACAGATACGCAGTATTTT. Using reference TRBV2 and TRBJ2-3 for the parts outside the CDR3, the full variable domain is EPEVTQTPSHQVTQMGQEVILRCVPISNHLYFYWYRQILGQKVEFLVSFYNNEISEKSEIFDDQFSVERPDGSNFTLKIRSTKLEDSAMYFCASSEFLSSTDTQYFGPGTRLTVL.